Listed below are T cell receptor beta chains from one sample, sequenced in a study of cytomegalovirus exposure and HLA in healthy donors. This table comes from immunoSEQ multiplex PCR, and its TCRdb copy is limited to in-frame clones, with some not included. The repertoire table contains 45,000 to 70,000 clones. The sequencing sample was made of PBMCs. The receptor set was obtained from a woman aged 45-60 years in good health and CMV-seropositive. Each CDR3 is given with its conserved first and last residue. The order of the fields is V gene, J gene, D gene, CDR3 protein, CDR3 DNA. The D gene is left open where the match is weak.

TRBV11-2	TRBJ1-2	TRBD1	CASSSSQGAKDYGYTF	TGTGCCAGCAGCTCCTCACAGGGGGCGAAAGACTATGGCTACACCTTC
TRBV14	TRBJ2-2	TRBD2	CASSLPGGAGELFF	TGTGCCAGCAGCCTCCCTGGGGGGGCCGGGGAGCTGTTTTTT
TRBV2	TRBJ2-5	TRBD1	CASSADRDEETQYF	TGTGCCAGCAGTGCGGACAGGGACGAAGAGACCCAGTACTTC
TRBV30	TRBJ2-1	TRBD2	CAWSVNSGIYNEQFF	TGTGCCTGGAGTGTCAATAGCGGGATTTACAATGAGCAGTTCTTC
TRBV11-2	TRBJ1-2	TRBD1	CASSPGQDYGYTF	TGTGCCAGCAGCCCCGGACAGGACTATGGCTACACCTTC
TRBV7-9	TRBJ2-1	.	CASSARVPNYNEQFF	TGTGCCAGCAGCGCCCGGGTGCCCAATTACAATGAGCAGTTCTTC
TRBV19	TRBJ1-6	.	CASSSTGPNSPLHF	TGTGCCAGTAGTTCCACAGGGCCGAATTCACCCCTCCACTTT
TRBV5-4	TRBJ2-7	.	CASSFRESYEQYF	TGTGCCAGCAGCTTCCGGGAGTCATACGAGCAGTACTTC
TRBV19	TRBJ1-1	TRBD1	CASSIEGTVRKAFF	TGTGCCAGTAGTATAGAGGGGACAGTAAGGAAGGCTTTCTTT
TRBV28	TRBJ1-5	.	CASRAGGNQPQHF	TGTGCCAGCAGAGCGGGCGGCAATCAGCCCCAGCATTTT
TRBV7-2	TRBJ2-3	.	CASSFARGNTDTQYF	TGTGCCAGCAGCTTTGCCCGGGGGAACACAGATACGCAGTATTTT
TRBV27	TRBJ2-2	.	CASISLSERTGELFF	TGTGCCAGCATCTCCTTGTCGGAGCGCACCGGGGAGCTGTTTTTT
TRBV10-1	TRBJ1-1	.	CASSDQQDSEAFF	TGCGCCAGCAGTGACCAGCAGGACAGTGAAGCTTTCTTT
TRBV5-4	TRBJ1-5	TRBD1	CASSLGTGAGQPQHF	TGTGCCAGCAGCTTGGGGACAGGGGCCGGTCAGCCCCAGCATTTT
TRBV4-3	TRBJ1-6	TRBD1	CASRPPGQPNSPLHF	TGCGCCAGCCGTCCCCCGGGACAGCCTAATTCACCCCTCCACTTT
TRBV25-1	TRBJ2-3	TRBD1	CASSEGAEGTQYF	TGTGCCAGCAGCGAGGGGGCTGAGGGTACGCAGTATTTT
TRBV30	TRBJ1-5	.	CAWSVRGRDQPQHF	TGTGCCTGGAGTGTAAGAGGTCGGGATCAGCCCCAGCATTTT
TRBV7-6	TRBJ2-1	TRBD2	CASSSLIAGDNEQFF	TGTGCCAGCAGCTCCCTCATAGCGGGAGACAATGAGCAGTTCTTC
TRBV5-1	TRBJ2-1	.	CASSEGLTHNEQFF	TGCGCCAGCAGCGAGGGACTCACTCACAATGAGCAGTTCTTC
TRBV19	TRBJ2-7	TRBD1	CASSMMVETGAAYEQYF	TGTGCCAGTAGTATGATGGTCGAGACAGGGGCAGCCTACGAGCAGTACTTC
TRBV18	TRBJ1-1	.	CASSPTSNTEAFF	TGTGCCAGCTCCCCGACTTCGAACACTGAAGCTTTCTTT
TRBV27	TRBJ1-5	TRBD1	CASRITGGGNQPQHF	TGTGCCAGCAGAATCACAGGGGGTGGCAATCAGCCCCAGCATTTT
TRBV5-8	TRBJ2-5	TRBD1	CASSLGRGQGETQYF	TGTGCCAGCAGCTTGGGAAGGGGGCAGGGAGAGACCCAGTACTTC
TRBV7-9	TRBJ1-3	TRBD1	CASSPLDRGSGNTIYF	TGTGCCAGCAGCCCCTTGGACAGGGGTTCTGGAAACACCATATATTTT
TRBV19	TRBJ1-3	TRBD1	CASSTPGRLTGGGNTIYF	TGTGCCAGTAGTACCCCCGGGCGCTTAACAGGGGGAGGAAACACCATATATTTT
TRBV11-2	TRBJ2-4	.	CASSPDSRKNIQYF	TGTGCCAGCAGCCCGGACAGCCGAAAAAACATTCAGTACTTC
TRBV10-3	TRBJ1-6	TRBD1	CAISPGQFNSPLHF	TGTGCCATCAGCCCGGGACAGTTTAATTCACCCCTCCACTTT
TRBV18	TRBJ2-7	TRBD1	CASSSGTGSSYEQYF	TGTGCCAGCTCATCCGGGACAGGGAGCTCCTACGAGCAGTACTTC
TRBV27	TRBJ2-7	TRBD2	CASSRSGGHYEQYF	TGTGCCAGCAGTCGGTCGGGGGGGCACTACGAGCAGTACTTC
TRBV7-2	TRBJ1-2	.	CASTNHGGAGYGYTF	TGTGCCAGCACCAATCACGGGGGGGCTGGCTATGGCTACACCTTC
TRBV18	TRBJ1-1	.	CASSALGDNTEAFF	TGTGCCAGCTCCGCCCTAGGCGATAACACTGAAGCTTTCTTT
TRBV5-6	TRBJ1-5	TRBD1	CASSYRDRVNQPRHF	TGTGCCAGCAGCTATCGGGACAGGGTCAATCAGCCCCGGCATTTT
TRBV7-9	TRBJ2-5	TRBD1	CASGVVGTGYGETQYF	TGTGCCAGCGGGGTGGTCGGGACAGGGTACGGAGAGACCCAGTACTTC
TRBV4-1	TRBJ1-5	.	CASSQDGGLGNQPQHF	TGCGCCAGCAGCCAAGATGGCGGGCTCGGCAATCAGCCCCAGCATTTT
TRBV12-5	TRBJ1-1	.	CASGLKPGGTEAFF	TGTGCTAGTGGTTTGAAGCCGGGTGGCACTGAAGCTTTCTTT
TRBV5-1	TRBJ1-4	TRBD1	CASTDRGNEKLFF	TGCGCCAGCACCGACAGGGGGAATGAAAAACTGTTTTTT
TRBV7-8	TRBJ1-1	TRBD1	CASSSTKQGRKAFF	TGTGCCAGCAGCTCGACCAAACAGGGGCGGAAAGCTTTCTTT
TRBV5-1	TRBJ1-1	TRBD1	CASSVTGDNTEAFF	TGCGCCAGCAGCGTCACAGGGGATAACACTGAAGCTTTCTTT
TRBV28	TRBJ1-5	.	CASSLSVPNQPQHF	TGTGCCAGCAGTTTATCAGTTCCGAATCAGCCCCAGCATTTT
TRBV25-1	TRBJ1-5	TRBD1	CASSDRGQGVNQPQHF	TGTGCCAGCAGTGATCGCGGACAGGGTGTAAATCAGCCCCAGCATTTT
TRBV5-6	TRBJ1-3	.	CASSTTNSGNTIYF	TGTGCCAGCAGCACCACTAACTCTGGAAACACCATATATTTT
TRBV6-5	TRBJ1-1	.	CASSLGRANEAFF	TGTGCCAGCAGTTTAGGCAGGGCTAATGAAGCTTTCTTT
TRBV10-2	TRBJ1-3	TRBD1	CASSENSGQGGGNTIYF	TGCGCCAGCAGTGAGAATTCGGGACAGGGAGGTGGAAACACCATATATTTT
TRBV30	TRBJ1-2	.	CAWSVQGLGGYTF	TGTGCCTGGAGTGTACAGGGATTAGGTGGCTACACCTTC
TRBV12-5	TRBJ2-5	TRBD2	CASGLGGLAGSETQYF	TGTGCTAGTGGTTTGGGAGGACTAGCGGGAAGTGAGACCCAGTACTTC
TRBV6-6	TRBJ2-1	.	CASSYFSGRQTNEQFF	TGTGCCAGCAGTTACTTTTCAGGGCGGCAAACCAATGAGCAGTTCTTC
TRBV19	TRBJ2-3	TRBD2	CASSLRYSGSTDTQYF	TGTGCCAGTAGTCTCCGTTATAGCGGGAGCACAGATACGCAGTATTTT
TRBV19	TRBJ2-7	.	CASSVQVNSYEQYF	TGTGCCAGTAGTGTACAGGTCAACTCCTACGAGCAGTACTTC